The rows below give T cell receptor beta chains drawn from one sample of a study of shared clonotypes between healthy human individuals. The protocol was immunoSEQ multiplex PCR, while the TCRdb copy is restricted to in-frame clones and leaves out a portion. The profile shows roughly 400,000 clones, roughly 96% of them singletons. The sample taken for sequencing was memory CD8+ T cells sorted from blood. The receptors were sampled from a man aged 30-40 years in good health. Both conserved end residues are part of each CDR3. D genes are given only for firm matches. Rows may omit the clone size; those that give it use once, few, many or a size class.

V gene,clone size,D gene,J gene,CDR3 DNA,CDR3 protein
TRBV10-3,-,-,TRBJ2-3,TGTGCCATCAGTGCGTATCGAGGGCATTCCGGGAATACGCAGTATTTT,CAISAYRGHSGNTQYF
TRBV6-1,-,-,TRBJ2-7,TGTGCCACTGCGGTTTTGGTGGGAGGTACCTACGAGCAGTACTTC,CATAVLVGGTYEQYF
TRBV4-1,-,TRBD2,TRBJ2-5,TGCGCCAGCAGCCAAGATGGGCTAGCGGGAGGGCCGAGTCGGGAGACCCAGTACTTC,CASSQDGLAGGPSRETQYF
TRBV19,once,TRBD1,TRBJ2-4,TGTGCCAGTAGTATAGATCGGTGGAGGGCCGGACAGGGAGGAAACATTCAGTACTTC,CASSIDRWRAGQGGNIQYF
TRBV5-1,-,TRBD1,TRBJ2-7,TGCGCCAGCAGCTTCCGACAGGGAAACTACGAGCAGTACTTC,CASSFRQGNYEQYF
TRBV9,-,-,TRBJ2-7,TGTGCCAGCAGCGTAGGGGGGACACCATCCTACGAGCAGTACTTC,CASSVGGTPSYEQYF
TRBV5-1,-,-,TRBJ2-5,TGCGCCAGCAGCTTCGTATCCGATTCAGAGACCCAGTACTTC,CASSFVSDSETQYF
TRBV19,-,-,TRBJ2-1,TGTGCCAGTAGTATAGAGGGTAGCGTGGGCAATGAGCAGTTCTTC,CASSIEGSVGNEQFF
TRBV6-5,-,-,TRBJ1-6,TGTGCCAGCAGTTTTCAGCTGAGCTCCTATAATTCACCCCTCCACTTT,CASSFQLSSYNSPLHF
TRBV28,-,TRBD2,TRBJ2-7,TGTGCCAGCAGGCCGGGACTAGCGGGAGCCTACGAGCAGTACTTC,CASRPGLAGAYEQYF
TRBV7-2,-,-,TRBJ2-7,TGTGCCAGCAGCTTAGTTTGGAACGGATACGAGCAGTACTTC,CASSLVWNGYEQYF
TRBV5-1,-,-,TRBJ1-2,TGCGCCAGCAGCTTCGAAAATAACTATGGCTATACCTTC,CASSFENNYGYTF
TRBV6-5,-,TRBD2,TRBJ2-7,TGTGCCAGCAGTTATTTTGCGGGAGGGCGCTCCGAGCAGTACTTC,CASSYFAGGRSEQYF
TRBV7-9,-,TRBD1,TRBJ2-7,TGTGCCAGCAGCCGGACAGGTTCGGGCGAGCAGTACTTC,CASSRTGSGEQYF
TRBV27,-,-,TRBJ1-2,TGTGCCAGCAGTTCACAGGGAGCTATCTATGGCTACACCTTC,CASSSQGAIYGYTF
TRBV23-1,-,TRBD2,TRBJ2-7,TGCGCCAGCAGTCAATCGATAACGACTAGCGGGTACTCCTACGAGCAGTACTTC,CASSQSITTSGYSYEQYF
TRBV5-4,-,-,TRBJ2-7,TGTGCCAGCAGCTTCGGGGCCTACGGGCAGTACTTC,CASSFGAYGQYF
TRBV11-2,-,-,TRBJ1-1,TGTGCCAGCAGCCCGCAGGCCCCGAACACTGAAGCTTTCTTT,CASSPQAPNTEAFF
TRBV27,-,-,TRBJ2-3,TGTGCCAGCAGTTTAGGAGCTACAGATACGCAGTATTTT,CASSLGATDTQYF
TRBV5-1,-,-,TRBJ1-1,TGCGCCAGCAGACAAAGGGGGAACACTGAAGCTTTCTTT,CASRQRGNTEAFF
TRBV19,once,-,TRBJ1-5,TGTGCCAGTAGTGACCTTTCGGGGTACGGCAATCAGCCCCAGCATTTT,CASSDLSGYGNQPQHF
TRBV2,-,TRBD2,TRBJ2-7,TGTGCCAGCAGTGAAACTAGCGGTTACTACGAGCAGTACTTC,CASSETSGYYEQYF
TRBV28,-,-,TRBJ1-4,TGTGCCAGCAGTTCCCACCTGGGGAGGGGTGAAAAACTGTTTTTT,CASSSHLGRGEKLFF
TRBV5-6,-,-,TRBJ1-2,TGTGCCAGCAGCTTACCAGGGATACTCGGCTACACCTTC,CASSLPGILGYTF
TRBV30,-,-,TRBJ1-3,TGTGCCTGGAGTGTAAGAGGGGCGGCCGGAAACACCATATATTTT,CAWSVRGAAGNTIYF
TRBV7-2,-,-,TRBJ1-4,TGTGCCAGCAGCGTACAGGGAGGGATCGAAAAACTGTTTTTT,CASSVQGGIEKLFF
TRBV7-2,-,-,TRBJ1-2,TGTGCCAGCAGCTTAGTGCCCTATGGCTACACCTTC,CASSLVPYGYTF